The entry below gives a single TCR beta chain sequence along with its context. Its antigen is as yet unknown. Lactation, pregnancy, other autoimmune disease or uncontrolled infection excluded patients. TCR beta CDR3 sequences were amplified from RNA transcripts. Carried out on the TCR CDR3, a first-round RT-PCR used the HTBI primer set. MiXCR, run by TCRdb on the multiplex PCR reads, gives a single entry per CDR3 protein. The table includes 500,000 to 650,000 distinct CDR3 sequences, just under 20% detected once. The sample originates from a study of T cells in Graves' hyperthyroidism and ophthalmopathy. Broader study findings: Ophthalmopathy and stable hyperthyroidism were told apart by a 13 V-J model. Prediction of ophthalmopathy progression came a median approximately 6.5 months pre-onset. Most expanded thyroid clonotypes above 0.001 also appeared in blood.

What was sequenced was blood. The clonotype comes from a man aged 35 to 55 with Graves' ophthalmopathy.

CDR3 loop: CASSPETLQYNEQFF. The CDR3 nucleotides read TGTGCCAGCAGCCCAGAAACTCTACAGTACAATGAGCAGTTCTTC. The V gene is TRBV11-2, the J gene TRBJ2-1; D remains unclear. The CDR3 runs to 15 residues. CDR1 is SGHAT and CDR2 is FQNNGV in the germline V gene. The V and J ends lost 5 bases and 4 bases respectively, with 15 bases between them.